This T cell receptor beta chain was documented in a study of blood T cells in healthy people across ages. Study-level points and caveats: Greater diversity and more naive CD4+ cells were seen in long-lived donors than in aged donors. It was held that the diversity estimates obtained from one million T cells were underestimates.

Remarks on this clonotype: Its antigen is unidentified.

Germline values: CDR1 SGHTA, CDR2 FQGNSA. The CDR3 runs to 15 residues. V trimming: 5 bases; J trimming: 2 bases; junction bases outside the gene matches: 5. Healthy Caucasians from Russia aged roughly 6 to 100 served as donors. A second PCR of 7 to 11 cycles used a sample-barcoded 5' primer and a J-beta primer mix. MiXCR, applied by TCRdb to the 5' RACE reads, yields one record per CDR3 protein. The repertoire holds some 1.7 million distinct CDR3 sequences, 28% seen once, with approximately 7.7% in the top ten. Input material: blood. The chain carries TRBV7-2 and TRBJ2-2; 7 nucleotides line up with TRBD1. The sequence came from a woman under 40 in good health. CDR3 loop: CASSRTGHNTGELFF. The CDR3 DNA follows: TGTGCCAGCAGCCGGACAGGTCATAACACCGGGGAGCTGTTTTTT.